The 9 T cell receptor beta chains reported below all come from one sample, sequenced in a study of cytomegalovirus exposure and HLA in healthy donors (dated by TCRdb to 2016 to 2017). Library construction relied on the immunoSEQ multiplex PCR assay. For the multiplex PCR, a mixture combining 60 forward primers for TCR Vbeta segments and 13 reverse primers for TCR Jbeta segments was used. TCRdb retrieved this table from immuneACCESS and kept in-frame rearrangements only. Not all clones are present; in checked studies, unresolved V genes account for under half, and no reason is known for the remainder. This sample comprises just over 95,000 clones, around 80% of them detected only once. The top ten hold roughly 8.4% of the sample. The sequencing input was PBMCs. Receptor source: a human donor in good health.

The CDR3 DNA reads as TGTGCCAGCAGTTCGGGACAGGGGGTCACAGATACGCAGTATTTT. Translation gives CASSSGQGVTDTQYF. The chain employs TRBV27 and TRBJ2-3, with 11 bases fitting TRBD1. With V trimmed by 4 bases and J by 2 bases, 2 bases remained unmatched. Germline V gene sequence: CDR1 MNHEY, CDR2 SMNVEV (reference sequence). The length of the CDR3 is 15 residues.

J is TRBJ2-5 and V is TRBV2; maybe TRBD2 (5 bases). V gave up 4 bases and J gave up 2 bases, with 11 bases separating them. The CDR3 extends over 14 amino acids. From germline, CDR1 is SNHLY and CDR2 FYNNEI. CDR3 amino acids: CASSAIRLQETQYF. In DNA, the CDR3 is TGTGCCAGCAGTGCTATCAGACTACAAGAGACCCAGTACTTC.

The chain carries TRBV7-2 and TRBJ2-2, with no clear D. The V gene lost 6 bases and the J gene lost 4 bases, with 12 bases spanning the gap. This CDR3 region has 14 residues. The V gene's germline CDR1 is SGHTA and CDR2 FQGNSA. The CDR3 sequence: CASRPTATTGELFF. The CDR3 coding sequence is TGTGCCAGCAGACCTACTGCCACCACCGGGGAGCTGTTTTTT.

The rearrangement uses TRBV4-3 and TRBJ2-5; 9 positions agree with TRBD2. Matching the DNA end better, TRBJ2-7 makes the J call doubtful. This CDR3 contains 15 residues. Germline values: CDR1 LGHNA, CDR2 YSLEER. CDR3 bases: TGCGCCAGCAGCCGAACTTTAGCGGGAGTCTACGAGCAGTACTTC. It codes for CASSRTLAGVYEQYF.

By sample fraction, this clone is medium-sized. The genes are TRBV4-3 and TRBJ2-7, with D unclear. V was cut by 2 bases and J by 3 bases, with 14 bases left in between. The CDR3 is 15 residues long. Germline lookup yields CDR1 LGHNA and CDR2 YSLEER. CDR3: CASSQSRGANYEQYF. The CDR3 nucleotides are TGCGCCAGCAGCCAAAGCCGCGGAGCCAACTACGAGCAGTACTTC.

Written as DNA, the CDR3 is TGTGCCAGCAGCTTAGGACAGGGGGCGAGGGGCTACACCTTC. As protein: CASSLGQGARGYTF. This chain links TRBV7-8 with TRBJ1-2; 10 bases are a match to TRBD1. V was pared by 1 base and J by 8 bases, with 4 bases of the junction left unmatched. Germline CDR1 reads SGHVS; CDR2 reads FQNEAQ. The CDR3 spans 14 residues.

V and J are TRBV25-1 and TRBJ2-5; TRBD1 matches 10 bases. TRBJ2-7 explains the end of the DNA better; the J call may be wrong. The germline CDR1 and CDR2 sequences are MGHDK and SYGVNS. The CDR3 covers 15 residues. The CDR3 is CASSDPGQGSYEQYF. The CDR3 bases are TGTGCCAGCAGTGACCCGGGACAGGGGTCGTACGAGCAGTACTTC.

This clone was observed a single time. The genes are TRBV27 and TRBJ1-1; TRBD1 might be the D (5 bases). Trimming removed 4 bases from V and 12 bases from J, with 18 bases in between. Germline V gene data show CDR1 as MNHEY and CDR2 as SMNVEV (reference sequence). The CDR3 contains 13 residues. The CDR3 loop reads CASSSSGRGRSFF. CDR3 nucleotides: TGTGCCAGCAGTTCTAGTGGGAGGGGACGATCTTTCTTT.

The chain recombines TRBV27 with TRBJ2-7; 9 bases align to TRBD1. The V gene end was trimmed by 1 base and the J gene end by 6 bases; junction bases not matched to a gene: 13. The CDR3 sequence is 17 residues long. Germline CDR1 MNHEY, CDR2 SMNVEV (reference sequence). The CDR3 region is CASSLWYPDRGPREQYF. DNA of the CDR3: TGTGCCAGCAGTTTATGGTATCCGGACAGGGGCCCCCGCGAGCAGTACTTC.